The 21 T cell receptor beta chains listed next were all sequenced from one sample in a study of T cells in localized non-small cell lung cancer. Using immunoSEQ multiplex PCR, the repertoire was profiled, and TCRdb retains in-frame clones only, with some absent. The sample shows tens of thousands of clones, 70% to 90% of them seen only once. Specimen: peripheral blood, collected before any cancer treatment. The receptors shown here come from a woman aged 40 to 75 with stage I lung adenocarcinoma.

This sequence joins TRBV7-9 and TRBJ2-2, with TRBD1 identical over 8 bases. This CDR3 has 15 amino acids. V gave up 4 bases and J gave up 1 base; unmatched junction bases: 2. CDR1 is SEHNR and CDR2 is FQNEAQ in the germline V gene (reference sequence). This CDR3 is CASSSDRGNTGELFF. CDR3 sequence (DNA): TGTGCCAGCAGCTCCGACAGGGGGAACACCGGGGAGCTGTTTTTT.

The gene calls are TRBV6-6 and TRBJ1-5; TRBD1 agrees at 9 bases. V was clipped by 8 bases and J by 6 bases; unmatched bases: 11. The CDR3 is 15 amino acids. Germline V gives CDR1 MNHNY, CDR2 SVGAGI (reference sequence). The CDR3 protein is CASGFPGQGGQPQHF. The CDR3 bases are TGTGCCAGCGGTTTCCCGGGACAGGGAGGTCAGCCCCAGCATTTT.

The rearrangement links TRBV2 to TRBJ1-6; D is unresolved. Germline V CDR1 and CDR2: SNHLY, FYNNEI. The CDR3 consists of 14 residues. Trimming took 5 bases from V and 13 from J, leaving 18 bases between them. The CDR3 DNA is TGTGCCAGCAGTTCAGAAAAGGGTGGAACCCCCCTCCACTTT. The encoded protein is CASSSEKGGTPLHF.

This clone has just one count. The CDR3 here is CASSIPAGGRHTQYF. In DNA form, the CDR3 reads TGTGCCAGTAGTATACCAGCGGGGGGGAGGCATACGCAGTATTTT. The chain joins TRBV19 to TRBJ2-3, with 10 bases identical to TRBD2. CDR1 is LNHDA and CDR2 is SQIVND in the germline V gene (reference sequence). This CDR3 is built from 15 residues. Trimming cost V 2 bases and J 7 bases; bases outside gene matches: 6.

J is TRBJ1-2 and V is TRBV29-1, with TRBD1 as a possible D gene (5 bases). This CDR3 region has 14 residues. From germline, CDR1 is SQVTM and CDR2 ANQGSEA. The V and J ends lost 5 bases and 5 bases respectively, with 18 bases between them. CDR3 amino acids: CSVFVPQEGYGYTF. The CDR3 DNA is TGCAGCGTTTTTGTCCCACAGGAGGGGTATGGCTACACCTTC.

The V gene is TRBV19, the J gene TRBJ2-5, with D possibly TRBD2 on 8 matching bases. The germline gives CDR1 LNHDA, CDR2 SQIVND (reference sequence). This CDR3 has 15 amino acids. V lost 7 bases, J lost 6 bases, and 21 bases lay in between. The CDR3 spells CASTPMAGRGQTQYF. For the CDR3, the DNA is TGTGCCAGTACTCCTATGGCCGGGAGGGGGCAGACCCAGTACTTC. Based on the CDR3 plus reference TRBV19 and TRBJ2-5, the full variable domain is DGGITQSPKYLFRKEGQNVTLSCEQNLNHDAMYWYRQDPGQGLRLIYYSQIVNDFQKGDIAEGYSVSREKKESFPLTVTSAQKNPTAFYLCASTPMAGRGQTQYFGPGTRLLVL.

The chain joins TRBV11-2 to TRBJ1-3; weak D call: TRBD1 (6 bases). Germline loops: CDR1 SGHAT, CDR2 FQNNGV. V was trimmed by 3 bases and J by 3 bases, leaving 15 bases between them. This CDR3 is built from 16 residues. The CDR3 nucleotides read TGTGCCAGCAGCTTCCTCACGGGGGGCGTTGGAAACACCATATATTTT. Translating gives CASSFLTGGVGNTIYF.

The chain joins TRBV9 to TRBJ2-1; D unclear. Germline loops: CDR1 SGDLS, CDR2 YYNGEE. Trimming cost V 0 bases and J 7 bases, with 11 bases left between them. This CDR3 is built from 14 residues. CDR3 bases: TGTGCCAGCAGCGTAGCCTCCTCTGGTAATGAGCAGTTCTTC. Its translation: CASSVASSGNEQFF.

The chain employs TRBV6-4 and TRBJ2-2, with a weak D call TRBD1 (5 bases). The CDR3 loop spans 14 amino acids. Deletions cut 2 bases from V and 5 bases from J, with 9 bases between. Germline-derived CDR1 and CDR2 are MRHNA and SNTAGT. The CDR3 is CASSDHRKTGELFF. The CDR3, as DNA: TGTGCCAGCAGTGACCACAGGAAAACCGGGGAGCTGTTTTTT.

The chain is built from TRBV15 and TRBJ1-4; D uncertain. Germline V lookup: CDR1 LNHNV, CDR2 YYDKDF (reference sequence). This CDR3 is 14 amino acids long. V shed 1 base and J shed 3 bases, with 6 bases lying between them. The CDR3 DNA reads as TGTGCCACCAGCAGAGCGGCATCTAATGAAAAACTGTTTTTT. This encodes CATSRAASNEKLFF.

V is TRBV2 and J is TRBJ1-6; 12 positions match TRBD1. Germline V gene sequence: CDR1 SNHLY, CDR2 FYNNEI. Germline trimming cut 7 bases from V and 9 bases from J; bases unmatched to any gene: 7. CDR3 length equals 15 residues. CDR3 nucleotides: TGTGCCAGCACGGGGACAGGGGGCGCAGGTTCACCCCTCCACTTT. It yields the protein CASTGTGGAGSPLHF.

This clone was picked up one time. The chain combines TRBV11-3 with TRBJ1-3, with TRBD1 identical over 8 bases. The CDR3 runs to 15 residues. Looked up from germline, CDR1 is SGHNT and CDR2 is YENEEA. V was pared by 2 bases and J by 2 bases, with 2 bases of the junction left unmatched. CDR3 amino acids: CASSLWTGPGNTIYF. In nucleotides, the CDR3 is TGTGCCAGCAGCTTATGGACAGGGCCTGGAAACACCATATATTTT.

The chain joins TRBV7-3 to TRBJ1-1; D is possibly TRBD1 (5 bases). The V gene lost 6 bases and the J gene lost 4 bases, with 15 bases spanning the gap. This CDR3 has 14 residues. Per the germline V gene, CDR1 is SGHTA and CDR2 is FQGTGA. The CDR3 DNA reads as TGTGCCAGCAGACTCGACAGTGCAGCCACTGAAGCTTTCTTT. Its translation: CASRLDSAATEAFF.

The rearrangement joins TRBV6-1 to TRBJ1-1, with D perhaps matching TRBD1 (5 bases). The germline V gene encodes CDR1 MNHNS and CDR2 SASEGT. Trimming left V 2 bases short and J 5 bases short, with 15 bases between. This CDR3 has 15 amino acids. CDR3 coding DNA: TGTGCCAGCAGTGAATGGGGCACCGTGGGGACTGAAGCTTTCTTT. It translates to CASSEWGTVGTEAFF.

The chain has TRBV4-2 and TRBJ1-5, with unresolved D. V lost 0 bases, J lost 9 bases, and 9 bases lay in between. Germline V gives CDR1 LGHNA, CDR2 YNFKEQ. The CDR3 runs to 13 residues. CDR3 loop: CASSQDPGSPQHF. The CDR3, as DNA: TGTGCCAGCAGCCAAGATCCCGGCTCGCCCCAGCATTTT.

The chain uses TRBV11-3 and TRBJ2-5; no clear D gene. CDR1 and CDR2 (germline): SGHNT, YENEEA. With 3 bases removed from V and 10 bases from J, the gap between germline ends came to 15 bases. The CDR3 runs to 13 residues. The CDR3 region is CASSFSSIGNQYF. The CDR3 nucleotides read TGTGCCAGCAGCTTCTCCTCAATTGGAAACCAGTACTTC.

This sequence joins TRBV18 and TRBJ1-1; D gene ambiguous. The CDR3 is 12 residues long. Germline assignment: CDR1 KGHSH and CDR2 LQKENI. V was trimmed by 6 bases and J by 4 bases, leaving 9 bases between them. The CDR3 here is CASSPAATEAFF. In DNA, the CDR3 is TGTGCCAGCTCCCCCGCCGCCACTGAAGCTTTCTTT.

This rearrangement joins TRBV6-1 to TRBJ2-1; 13 bases align to TRBD2. CDR3 length equals 17 residues. Germline CDR1 and CDR2: MNHNS and SASEGT. With 4 bases clipped from V and 0 bases from J, the junction kept 3 bases outside the gene matches. The CDR3 spells CASSATSGGASYNEQFF. DNA of the CDR3: TGTGCCAGCAGTGCAACTAGCGGGGGGGCCTCCTACAATGAGCAGTTCTTC.

This clone turned up a few times. V usage is TRBV5-4 and J usage is TRBJ1-4; TRBD1 is a possible D gene (6 bases). The V gene's germline CDR1 is SGHNT and CDR2 YYREEE (reference sequence). The V end was cut by 4 bases, the J end by 5 bases, with 15 bases between. This CDR3 comprises 15 residues. CDR3 in amino acids: CASSVNRALNEKLFF. CDR3 nucleotides: TGTGCCAGCAGCGTGAACAGGGCTCTAAATGAAAAACTGTTTTTT.

This clone has a single count. The chain carries TRBV29-1 and TRBJ2-3; D is unclear. The V end was cut by 8 bases, the J end by 3 bases, with 9 bases between. CDR1 is SQVTM, CDR2 ANQGSEA, per germline. CDR3 length: 11 amino acids. CDR3 bases: TGCAGCTCCAGGTATACAGATACGCAGTATTTT. It yields the protein CSSRYTDTQYF.

This chain joins TRBV11-3 and TRBJ2-2; 13 bases agree with TRBD2. Germline V gene lookup returns CDR1 SGHNT and CDR2 YENEEA. J gave up 5 bases and V 3 bases, and 6 bases lay outside the gene matches. The CDR3 spans 17 residues. The CDR3 sequence is CASSFPGLAGPTGELFF. For the CDR3, the DNA is TGTGCCAGCAGCTTCCCGGGACTAGCGGGACCAACCGGGGAGCTGTTTTTT.